This is a list of T cell receptor beta chains from one sample in a study of beta chain features in type 1 diabetes. Some clones are missing from TCRdb's copy, which holds only in-frame ones; the method was immunoSEQ multiplex PCR. The repertoire includes hundreds of thousands of clones, about 15% of them detected once, and roughly 0.033% sits in the top ten. Source material: naive CD4+ T cells from blood. Receptors were obtained from a man under 40 in good health. CDR3s include the opening cysteine and the closing phenylalanine or tryptophan. The D gene is left open where the match is weak. Size is stated for part of the rows, as once, few or many counts, or as a class when the clone is expanded.

J: TRBJ2-7; V: TRBV19; D: .; size: .; DNA: TGTGCCAGTAGTGCTAGGGACCGACGAGGCGAGCAGTACTTC; CDR3: CASSARDRRGEQYF
J: TRBJ1-1; V: TRBV27; D: .; size: .; DNA: TGTGCCAGCAGTTTACTGGAGTCCACTGAAGCTTTCTTT; CDR3: CASSLLESTEAFF
J: TRBJ2-1; V: TRBV23-1; D: .; size: .; DNA: TGCGCCAGCAGTCACCTCCACAGGCTTCGCAATGAGCAGTTCTTC; CDR3: CASSHLHRLRNEQFF
J: TRBJ2-5; V: TRBV11-3; D: TRBD2; size: few; DNA: TGTGCCAGCAGCCCCAGACTAGCGCGGGGAGGAGAGACCCAGTACTTC; CDR3: CASSPRLARGGETQYF
J: TRBJ2-5; V: TRBV5-6; D: TRBD1; size: .; DNA: TGTGCCAGCAGCTCTGGGACAGCAATAGGGAATTACTTC; CDR3: CASSSGTAIGNYF
J: TRBJ2-3; V: TRBV19; D: TRBD2; size: .; DNA: TGTGCCAGTAGTTCTTCTGGGCTAGCGGGAGGAGGCAGCACAGATACGCAGTATTTT; CDR3: CASSSSGLAGGGSTDTQYF
J: TRBJ1-4; V: TRBV7-9; D: .; size: few; DNA: TGTGCCAGCAGCTGGGAGCACATGGGAAAACTGTTTTTT; CDR3: CASSWEHMGKLFF
J: TRBJ2-6; V: TRBV5-4; D: .; size: few; DNA: TGTGCCAGCACCCCCCCGCCGTATTCCGGGGCCAACGTCCTGACTTTC; CDR3: CASTPPPYSGANVLTF
J: TRBJ2-1; V: TRBV9; D: .; size: few; DNA: TGTGCCAGCAGCACAGACTTGGGCGGGTACAATGAGCAGTTCTTC; CDR3: CASSTDLGGYNEQFF
J: TRBJ1-3; V: TRBV28; D: .; size: .; DNA: TGTGCCAGCGGACAGACGGTCTCTGGAAACACCATATATTTT; CDR3: CASGQTVSGNTIYF
J: TRBJ2-2; V: TRBV29-1; D: .; size: few; DNA: TGCAGCGTTGAGCCCAGAGGGCCCGGGGAGCTGTTTTTT; CDR3: CSVEPRGPGELFF
J: TRBJ2-7; V: TRBV4-3; D: .; size: .; DNA: TGCGCCAGCAGCCAAGATCGTTGGACACCCGCCTACGAGCAGTACTTC; CDR3: CASSQDRWTPAYEQYF
J: TRBJ2-3; V: TRBV25-1; D: TRBD1; size: .; DNA: TGTGCCAGCAATGACAGGGCGGATACGCAGTATTTT; CDR3: CASNDRADTQYF
J: TRBJ2-7; V: TRBV18; D: TRBD1; size: few; DNA: TGTGCCAGCTCAACGAGGGACAGCTACGAGCAGTACTTC; CDR3: CASSTRDSYEQYF
J: TRBJ2-3; V: TRBV11-2; D: .; size: .; DNA: TGTGCCAGCAGCTTACTCTGGGGGCTCCCAGATACGCAGTATTTT; CDR3: CASSLLWGLPDTQYF
J: TRBJ2-1; V: TRBV29-1; D: .; size: few; DNA: TGCAGCGTTGAGAGAGGGGGGATGTTGAATGAGCAGTTCTTC; CDR3: CSVERGGMLNEQFF
J: TRBJ2-1; V: TRBV30; D: .; size: .; DNA: TGTGCCTGGAGTGTACGTCAGATGCTCCCCTACAATGAGCAGTTCTTC; CDR3: CAWSVRQMLPYNEQFF
J: TRBJ2-5; V: TRBV10-3; D: .; size: few; DNA: TGTGCCATCAGTCGTTACGACTCGGTGGAGACCCAGTACTTC; CDR3: CAISRYDSVETQYF
J: TRBJ2-6; V: TRBV6-1; D: .; size: few; DNA: TGTGCCAGCAGTGAACTACAGACTGGGGCCAACGTCCTGACTTTC; CDR3: CASSELQTGANVLTF
J: TRBJ1-4; V: TRBV7-2; D: .; size: .; DNA: TGTGCCAGCAGCTTAGCGTCCGGGGCCGAAAAACTGTTTTTT; CDR3: CASSLASGAEKLFF
J: TRBJ1-5; V: TRBV25-1; D: TRBD1; size: .; DNA: TGTGCCAGCACTCTCCCCAGGGACAGGGGGGGACGGCCCCAGCATTTT; CDR3: CASTLPRDRGGRPQHF
J: TRBJ2-7; V: TRBV5-4; D: TRBD2; size: .; DNA: TGTGCCAGCAGCGCCAGCGGGGGATTAACCTCCTACGAGCAGTACTTC; CDR3: CASSASGGLTSYEQYF
J: TRBJ1-6; V: TRBV5-4; D: TRBD1; size: few; DNA: TGTGCCAGCAGCAGAGCAGGGGGCGTTTCGACTTCACCCCTCCACTTT; CDR3: CASSRAGGVSTSPLHF
J: TRBJ2-7; V: TRBV4-3; D: .; size: few; DNA: TGCGCCAGCAGCCAAGAGGCGGGAAGCCACGAGCAGTACTTC; CDR3: CASSQEAGSHEQYF
J: TRBJ1-4; V: TRBV28; D: .; size: .; DNA: TGTGCCAGCAGGGCCACTAATGAAAAACTGTTTTTT; CDR3: CASRATNEKLFF
J: TRBJ2-1; V: TRBV30; D: .; size: few; DNA: TGTGCCTGGGGTGGGCTGACCTACAATGAGCAGTTCTTC; CDR3: CAWGGLTYNEQFF
J: TRBJ2-2; V: TRBV30; D: .; size: few; DNA: TGTGCCTGGAGTTCGGTCGGGGAGCTGTTTTTT; CDR3: CAWSSVGELFF
J: TRBJ2-1; V: TRBV9; D: TRBD2; size: .; DNA: TGTGCCAGCAGCGTAGTAGCGGGATGGGTGGGTGAGCAGTTCTTC; CDR3: CASSVVAGWVGEQFF
J: TRBJ1-2; V: TRBV11-2; D: .; size: few; DNA: TGTGCCAGCACCCTAGCAGGGGTCAATGGCTACACCTTC; CDR3: CASTLAGVNGYTF
J: TRBJ1-2; V: TRBV5-1; D: .; size: few; DNA: TGCGCCAGCAGCCCGGACCAAAACTATGGCTACACCTTC; CDR3: CASSPDQNYGYTF
J: TRBJ2-7; V: TRBV14; D: .; size: few; DNA: TGTGCCAGCAGCCGTGGTCTTACTGGAGTCGAGCAGTACTTC; CDR3: CASSRGLTGVEQYF
J: TRBJ1-4; V: TRBV5-1; D: TRBD1; size: .; DNA: TGCGCCAGCAGCCCATCCGGGACAGCTAATGAAAAACTGTTTTTT; CDR3: CASSPSGTANEKLFF
J: TRBJ1-1; V: TRBV7-2; D: TRBD1; size: .; DNA: TGTGCCAGCAGCCATCCCACAGGGGTCACTGAAGCTTTCTTT; CDR3: CASSHPTGVTEAFF
J: TRBJ2-1; V: TRBV25-1; D: .; size: .; DNA: TGTGCCAGCAGTGAATTTACAGGGATGAGCTCCTACAATGAGCAGTTCTTC; CDR3: CASSEFTGMSSYNEQFF
J: TRBJ2-1; V: TRBV5-1; D: .; size: .; DNA: TGCGCCAGCAGCTTGTATTTCTCAGAGGGTGAAAACTCCTACAATGAGCAGTTCTTC; CDR3: CASSLYFSEGENSYNEQFF
J: TRBJ2-1; V: TRBV19; D: .; size: .; DNA: TGTGCCGTCATGGGAGCAGTTGAGCAGTTCTTC; CDR3: CAVMGAVEQFF
J: TRBJ2-3; V: TRBV5-6; D: TRBD1; size: few; DNA: TGTGCCAGCAGCCTGAAACTCGGGACAGGGGGAGATACGCAGTATTTT; CDR3: CASSLKLGTGGDTQYF
J: TRBJ1-1; V: TRBV4-1; D: .; size: .; DNA: TGCGCCAGCAGCCCCCGGGGGACTTTGGCGGGTACTGAAGCTTTCTTT; CDR3: CASSPRGTLAGTEAFF
J: TRBJ1-3; V: TRBV7-2; D: .; size: .; DNA: TGTGCCAGCAGCTTATTTGTCTCTGGAAACACCATATATTTT; CDR3: CASSLFVSGNTIYF
J: TRBJ2-2; V: TRBV9; D: .; size: .; DNA: TGTGCCAGCAGCGTGAACAGGGCCTTCACCGGGGAGCTGTTTTTT; CDR3: CASSVNRAFTGELFF
J: TRBJ2-1; V: TRBV5-4; D: .; size: few; DNA: TGTGCCAGCAACCCAGCGGTTGCCTACAATGAGCAGTTCTTC; CDR3: CASNPAVAYNEQFF
J: TRBJ2-1; V: TRBV5-1; D: .; size: .; DNA: TGCGCCAGCAGCTACGAAACAGGGATCTACAATGAGCAGTTCTTC; CDR3: CASSYETGIYNEQFF
J: TRBJ1-1; V: TRBV29-1; D: .; size: .; DNA: TGCAGCGCCGCACGGGAGATGAACACTGAAGCTTTCTTT; CDR3: CSAAREMNTEAFF
J: TRBJ2-6; V: TRBV5-4; D: .; size: few; DNA: TGTGCCAGCAGTCGGACGGGCTCTGGGGCCAACGTCCTGACTTTC; CDR3: CASSRTGSGANVLTF
J: TRBJ1-1; V: TRBV11-1; D: .; size: few; DNA: TGTGCCAGCAGCGTTCCCGGGGAGTGGAAAGGTGAAGCTTTCTTT; CDR3: CASSVPGEWKGEAFF
J: TRBJ2-1; V: TRBV14; D: .; size: .; DNA: TGTGCCAGCAGCCAAGCCCAGGGTAGCGCCCCGATCTTC; CDR3: CASSQAQGSAPIF
J: TRBJ2-1; V: TRBV23-1; D: .; size: few; DNA: TGCGCCAGCAGTCAATGGCGCAGGAGAGAGCAGTTCTTC; CDR3: CASSQWRRREQFF
J: TRBJ2-7; V: TRBV5-1; D: .; size: .; DNA: TGCGCCAGCAGCTTGGAGGGCGGAACCTACGAGCAGTACTTC; CDR3: CASSLEGGTYEQYF
J: TRBJ2-7; V: TRBV9; D: TRBD1; size: few; DNA: TGTGCCAGCAGCGTAGACGGGACAGGCACCTACGAGCAGTACTTC; CDR3: CASSVDGTGTYEQYF
J: TRBJ2-7; V: TRBV7-2; D: TRBD2; size: .; DNA: TGTGCCAGCAGCCTCCGGACTAGCGGGGCCGGGCAGTACTTC; CDR3: CASSLRTSGAGQYF